These 27 T cell receptor beta chains were sequenced from one sample in a study of OX40 agonist ivuxolimab in advanced cancers. Using immunoSEQ multiplex PCR, the repertoire was profiled, and TCRdb retains in-frame clones only, with some absent. This repertoire shows about 45,000 clones, around 89% found once; its top ten account for about 15%. This specimen was CD4+ or CD8+ T cells sorted from blood, taken in a trial of the OX40 agonist ivuxolimab. These receptors originate from an adult with an advanced solid tumor such as melanoma, head and neck, liver or kidney cancer.

The rearrangement links TRBV30 to TRBJ1-1; no firm D call. The CDR3 extends over 11 amino acids. V was cut by 5 bases and J by 5 bases, with 9 bases left in between. Germline V lookup: CDR1 GTSNPN, CDR2 SVGIG (reference sequence). Here the CDR3 reads CAWEGGTEAFF. CDR3 DNA: TGTGCCTGGGAGGGTGGGACTGAAGCTTTCTTT.

This chain links TRBV14 with TRBJ1-2, with D possibly being TRBD1 (6 bases). Germline CDR1 reads SGHDN; CDR2 reads FVKESK. V lost 0 bases and J lost 6, with 23 bases in between. This CDR3 is 18 amino acids long. The DNA for the CDR3 is TGTGCCAGCAGCCAAGATAAGTGGCAGGCCGGGGGACATCATGGCTACACCTTC. It encodes CASSQDKWQAGGHHGYTF.

This rearrangement joins TRBV9 to TRBJ2-7, with 9 nucleotides matching TRBD2. Germline V gives CDR1 SGDLS, CDR2 YYNGEE. The CDR3 extends over 15 amino acids. The ends lost 0 bases at V and 1 base at J; junction bases unmatched: 2. CDR3 nucleotides: TGTGCCAGCAGCGTAGCTAGCGGGGTTTCCTACGAGCAGTACTTC. This sequence encodes CASSVASGVSYEQYF. Filled out from reference TRBV9 and TRBJ2-7, the complete variable domain reads DSGVTQTPKHLITATGQRVTLRCSPRSGDLSVYWYQQSLDQGLQFLIQYYNGEERAKGNILERFSAQQFPDLHSELNLSSLELGDSALYFCASSVASGVSYEQYFGPGTRLTVT.

This sequence joins TRBV27 and TRBJ1-1; unclear D gene. V was pared by 3 bases and J by 7 bases, with 12 bases between. The germline CDR1 and CDR2 sequences are MNHEY and SMNVEV (reference sequence). The CDR3 is made up of 13 amino acids. CDR3 nucleotide sequence: TGTGCCAGCAGTTTGGTAGGTGGCCGTGAAGCTTTCTTT. Its protein is CASSLVGGREAFF.

In this sample, this clone turned up once. The chain uses TRBV7-6 and TRBJ2-1; TRBD2 matches 13 bases. The trim removed 8 bases at V and 7 bases at J, leaving 11 bases unmatched. The length of the CDR3 is 16 residues. Germline V gene lookup returns CDR1 SGHVS and CDR2 FNYEAQ. For the CDR3, the DNA is TGTGCCAGCTCCCTTCCCCCACTAGCGGGGGGGAATGAGCAGTTCTTC. It is translated as CASSLPPLAGGNEQFF.

This clone has a single count. V gene TRBV6-5 combines with J gene TRBJ1-2, with D unclear. From germline, CDR1 is MNHEY and CDR2 SVGAGI. This CDR3 comprises 10 residues. V gave up 10 bases and J gave up 12 bases, with 15 bases separating them. The CDR3 nucleotides are TGTGCCACCCTTCGGGTTGGGAACACCTTC. Translation gives CATLRVGNTF.

The rearrangement joins TRBV6-1 to TRBJ2-1; TRBD2 aligns across 8 bases. Trimming cost V 1 base and J 8 bases; bases outside gene matches: 10. This CDR3 has 16 residues. Germline CDR1 is MNHNS and CDR2 is SASEGT. The CDR3 nucleotides read TGTGCCAGCAGTGAAGTGGGACTAGATTCGGAGGATGAGCAGTTCTTC. It yields the protein CASSEVGLDSEDEQFF.

This clone is medium-sized within its sample. The chain couples TRBV19 to TRBJ1-1; 7 nucleotides match TRBD1. Germline assignment: CDR1 LNHDA and CDR2 SQIVND (reference sequence). V trimming: 3 bases; J trimming: 3 bases; junction bases outside the gene matches: 7. The CDR3 runs 15 residues. CDR3 protein: CASSIQGDRDTEAFF. CDR3 DNA sequence: TGTGCCAGTAGTATCCAGGGGGATAGGGACACTGAAGCTTTCTTT. The full variable domain, with the rest looked up from reference TRBV19 and TRBJ1-1, is DGGITQSPKYLFRKEGQNVTLSCEQNLNHDAMYWYRQDPGQGLRLIYYSQIVNDFQKGDIAEGYSVSREKKESFPLTVTSAQKNPTAFYLCASSIQGDRDTEAFFGQGTRLTVV.

The chain couples TRBV2 to TRBJ2-7, with a tentative D call TRBD1 (6 bases). This CDR3 is built from 12 residues. With 7 bases removed from V and 1 base from J, the gap between germline ends came to 8 bases. Germline CDR1 SNHLY, CDR2 FYNNEI. The CDR3 protein is CASIGGSYEQYF. Here the CDR3 DNA reads TGTGCCAGCATAGGGGGATCCTACGAGCAGTACTTC. The full variable domain, its missing parts supplied by reference TRBV2 and TRBJ2-7, is EPEVTQTPSHQVTQMGQEVILRCVPISNHLYFYWYRQILGQKVEFLVSFYNNEISEKSEIFDDQFSVERPDGSNFTLKIRSTKLEDSAMYFCASIGGSYEQYFGPGTRLTVT.

CDR3 protein: CASSLARTGGYNYGYTF. DNA for the CDR3: TGTGCCAGCAGCTTAGCGAGGACAGGAGGATATAACTATGGCTACACCTTC. The V gene is TRBV7-9, the J gene TRBJ1-2; 7 nucleotides line up with TRBD1. This CDR3 is 17 amino acids long. The germline gives CDR1 SEHNR, CDR2 FQNEAQ (reference sequence). Trimming cost V 0 bases and J 1 base; bases outside gene matches: 8.

The chain has TRBV7-9 and TRBJ1-2; 9 bases map to TRBD1. From germline, CDR1 is SEHNR and CDR2 FQNEAQ (reference sequence). CDR3 length: 14 residues. Germline trimming cut 5 bases from V and 6 bases from J; bases unmatched to any gene: 7. The DNA for the CDR3 is TGTGCCAGCAGCGCCGGGACAGGGTGGAATGGCTACACCTTC. Protein product: CASSAGTGWNGYTF.

In regard to this clone: Germline is not matched at one junction end, which may reflect a read error. The chain joins TRBV7-2 to TRBJ1-1; perhaps TRBD1 as D (5 bases). Germline assignment: CDR1 SGHTA and CDR2 FQGNSA. CDR3 length: 11 residues. For the CDR3, the DNA is TGTGCCAGCAGCGAGGGGAGGGCGGTGCTCTTT. Its protein is CASSEGRAVLF.

Only one count was recorded for this clone. The chain carries TRBV4-1 and TRBJ2-7; no definite D call. Germline V CDR1 and CDR2: MGHRA, YSYEKL. Trimming left V 0 bases short and J 3 bases short, with 9 bases between. The CDR3 is made up of 14 amino acids. The CDR3 sequence is CASSQEQTNYEQYF. For the CDR3, the DNA is TGCGCCAGCAGCCAAGAACAGACGAACTACGAGCAGTACTTC.

The rearrangement uses TRBV10-3 and TRBJ2-3, with D maybe TRBD1 (6 bases). Germline V CDR1 and CDR2: ENHRY, SYGVKD. The length of the CDR3 is 11 residues. The CDR3 loop is CASRGVDTQYF. The CDR3 coding sequence is TGTGCTTCCAGGGGAGTAGATACGCAGTATTTT.

The rearrangement joins TRBV6-1 to TRBJ1-2, with D possibly matching TRBD1 (5 bases). Trimming removed 4 bases from V and 7 bases from J, with 25 bases in between. Germline CDR1 MNHNS, CDR2 SASEGT. This CDR3 contains 17 residues. The CDR3 loop reads CASSARLKKGHFGGYTF. CDR3 nucleotides: TGTGCCAGCAGTGCGAGGCTTAAGAAAGGACATTTCGGTGGCTACACCTTC.

The chain recombines TRBV9 with TRBJ1-2; possibly TRBD1 for D (6 bases). With 3 bases removed from V and 4 bases from J, the gap between germline ends came to 7 bases. CDR1 is SGDLS and CDR2 is YYNGEE in the germline V gene. The CDR3 has 12 residues. The CDR3 DNA follows: TGTGCCAGCAGCGCAGGGGTCTATGGCTACACCTTC. Translating gives CASSAGVYGYTF.

By its share, this clone is medium-sized (0.01 to 0.1%). The CDR3 DNA sequence: TGTGCCAGCAGACCCCCCGGGAGCACCGGGGAGCTGTTTTTT. This gives the protein CASRPPGSTGELFF. V usage is TRBV7-9 and J usage is TRBJ2-2, with TRBD2 as a possible D gene (6 bases). Trimming cost V 6 bases and J 4 bases, with 12 bases left between them. CDR1 and CDR2 from the germline V gene are SEHNR and FQNEAQ (reference sequence). The CDR3 contains 14 residues.

The chain is built from TRBV25-1 and TRBJ2-5; possible D gene TRBD1, 6 bases. Looked up from germline, CDR1 is MGHDK and CDR2 is SYGVNS. The CDR3 consists of 16 residues. The ends were cut back, 2 bases at V and 4 bases at J, with 17 bases in the middle. Here the CDR3 reads CASSEIQGMRRETQYF. In nucleotides, the CDR3 is TGTGCCAGCAGTGAAATCCAGGGGATGCGTAGAGAGACCCAGTACTTC.

This clone was found a few times. The chain employs TRBV13 and TRBJ2-3; the match to TRBD1 covers 8 bases. This CDR3 has 14 residues. The trim removed 5 bases at V and 6 bases at J, leaving 7 bases unmatched. Germline CDR1 is PRHDT and CDR2 is FYEKMQ (reference sequence). In DNA, the CDR3 is TGTGCCAGCAGCCGCCGGACAGGGTGGGATACGCAGTATTTT. Encoded protein: CASSRRTGWDTQYF.

This chain uses TRBV18 with TRBJ2-1; D is unclear. The germline V gene has CDR1 KGHSH and CDR2 LQKENI. Trimming took off 3 bases at V and 0 bases at J, with 15 bases between the two ends. The CDR3 is 17 amino acids. This chain's CDR3 is CASSPGSAVGSYNEQFF. Here the CDR3 DNA reads TGTGCCAGCTCACCCGGCAGCGCGGTGGGCTCCTACAATGAGCAGTTCTTC.

This rearrangement joins TRBV11-2 to TRBJ2-7; TRBD1 matches 9 bases. The trim removed 5 bases at V and 5 bases at J, leaving 13 bases unmatched. Per the germline V gene, CDR1 is SGHAT and CDR2 is FQNNGV. The CDR3 spans 16 residues. CDR3 coding DNA: TGTGCCAGCAGCCCCCGCGTAGGGACAGGGTCCCACGAGCAGTACTTC. This encodes CASSPRVGTGSHEQYF.

Comment on this clone: The sample contains more than one DNA sequence encoding this CDR3. V gene TRBV5-1 combines with J gene TRBJ2-7; perhaps TRBD2 as D (5 bases). The germline V gene has CDR1 SGHRS and CDR2 YFSETQ. Trimming took off 3 bases at V and 0 bases at J, with 10 bases between the two ends. The CDR3 totals 14 residues. The CDR3 nucleotides read TGCGCCAGCAGCTGGACTGGGTCCTCCTACGAGCAGTACTTC. This translates into CASSWTGSSYEQYF. Full variable domain (missing parts from reference TRBV5-1 and TRBJ2-7): KAGVTQTPRYLIKTRGQQVTLSCSPISGHRSVSWYQQTPGQGLQFLFEYFSETQRNKGNFPGRFSGRQFSNSRSEMNVSTLELGDSALYLCASSWTGSSYEQYFGPGTRLTVT.

V usage is TRBV5-1 and J usage is TRBJ1-1; D is unresolved. The CDR3 sequence is 12 residues long. V dropped 4 bases and J dropped 5 bases, with 9 bases sitting between them. Germline loops: CDR1 SGHRS, CDR2 YFSETQ. This CDR3 reads CASSLGLTEAFF. CDR3 nucleotides: TGCGCCAGCAGCCTCGGGCTAACTGAAGCTTTCTTT.

This clone was observed once. The chain employs TRBV7-8 and TRBJ2-5; the D gene could be TRBD1 or TRBD2 (7 bases each). The end of the DNA is better explained by TRBJ2-7, so the J call may be wrong. Germline values: CDR1 SGHVS, CDR2 FQNEAQ. This CDR3 spans 16 amino acids. The CDR3 reads CASSPPRGGRSYEQYF. The CDR3 DNA reads TGTGCCAGCAGCCCCCCCAGGGGGGGGAGATCCTACGAGCAGTACTTC.

This sequence joins TRBV6-4 and TRBJ1-4; maybe TRBD1 (5 bases). Germline V gene sequence: CDR1 MRHNA, CDR2 SNTAGT. The CDR3 is made up of 17 amino acids. Between the trimmed V and J ends, which lost 4 bases and 3 bases, there was a span of 18 bases. The CDR3 DNA sequence: TGTGCCAGCAGTGCCCGGGACCGTAAGAAGGCTAATGAAAAACTGTTTTTT. It encodes CASSARDRKKANEKLFF.

The chain links TRBV18 to TRBJ2-7; 10 nucleotides agree with TRBD1. Germline V CDR1 and CDR2: KGHSH, LQKENI. J was trimmed by 5 bases and V by 2 bases; bases with no gene match: 3. This CDR3 region has 14 residues. For the CDR3, the DNA is TGTGCCAGCTCACCAGGGGACAGGGGCAACGAGCAGTACTTC. This encodes CASSPGDRGNEQYF.

The V gene is TRBV5-6, the J gene TRBJ1-5, with TRBD1 as a possible D gene (5 bases). Germline V lookup: CDR1 SGHDT, CDR2 YYEEEE. V was shortened by 0 bases and J by 4 bases, with 5 bases between the two germline ends. The length of the CDR3 is 13 residues. CDR3 sequence reads: CASSLAGNQPQHF. Written as DNA, the CDR3 is TGTGCCAGCAGCTTGGCAGGGAATCAGCCCCAGCATTTT.